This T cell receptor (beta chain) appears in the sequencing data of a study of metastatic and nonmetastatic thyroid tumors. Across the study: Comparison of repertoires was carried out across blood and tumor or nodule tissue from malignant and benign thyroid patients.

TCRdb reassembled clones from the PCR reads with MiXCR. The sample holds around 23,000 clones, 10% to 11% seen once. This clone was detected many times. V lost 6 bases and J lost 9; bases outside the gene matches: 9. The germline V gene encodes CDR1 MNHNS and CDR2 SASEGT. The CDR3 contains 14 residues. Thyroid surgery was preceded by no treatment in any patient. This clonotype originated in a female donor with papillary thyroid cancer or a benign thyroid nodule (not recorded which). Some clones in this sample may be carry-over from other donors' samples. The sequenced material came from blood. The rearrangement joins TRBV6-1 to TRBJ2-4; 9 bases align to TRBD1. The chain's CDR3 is CASSEQGAMGIQYF. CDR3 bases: TGTGCCAGCAGCGAACAGGGGGCCATGGGCATTCAGTACTTC.